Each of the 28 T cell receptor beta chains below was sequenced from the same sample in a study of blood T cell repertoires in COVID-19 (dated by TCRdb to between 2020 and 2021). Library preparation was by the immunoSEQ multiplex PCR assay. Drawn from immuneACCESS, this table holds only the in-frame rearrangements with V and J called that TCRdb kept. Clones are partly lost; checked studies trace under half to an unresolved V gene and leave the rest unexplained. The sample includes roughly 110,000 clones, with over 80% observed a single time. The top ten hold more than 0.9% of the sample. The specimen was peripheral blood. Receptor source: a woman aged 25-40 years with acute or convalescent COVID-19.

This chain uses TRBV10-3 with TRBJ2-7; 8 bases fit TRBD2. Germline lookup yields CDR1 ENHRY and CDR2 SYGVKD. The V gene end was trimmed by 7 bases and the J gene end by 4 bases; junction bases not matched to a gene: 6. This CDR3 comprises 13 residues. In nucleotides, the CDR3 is TGTGCCATCAATGACGGGGGGGAATACGAGCAGTACTTC. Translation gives CAINDGGEYEQYF.

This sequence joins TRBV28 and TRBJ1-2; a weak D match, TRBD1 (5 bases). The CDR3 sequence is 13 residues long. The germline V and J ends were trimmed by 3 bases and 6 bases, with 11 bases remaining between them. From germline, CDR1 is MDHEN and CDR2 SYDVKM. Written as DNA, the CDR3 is TGTGCCAGCAGTTTCATGCCGGGGGATGGCTACACCTTC. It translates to CASSFMPGDGYTF.

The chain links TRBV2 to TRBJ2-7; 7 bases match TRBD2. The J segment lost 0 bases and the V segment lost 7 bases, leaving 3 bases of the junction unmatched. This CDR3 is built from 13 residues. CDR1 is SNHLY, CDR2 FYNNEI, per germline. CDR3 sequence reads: CASMGGSSYEQYF. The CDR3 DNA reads TGTGCCAGCATGGGGGGGAGCTCCTACGAGCAGTACTTC.

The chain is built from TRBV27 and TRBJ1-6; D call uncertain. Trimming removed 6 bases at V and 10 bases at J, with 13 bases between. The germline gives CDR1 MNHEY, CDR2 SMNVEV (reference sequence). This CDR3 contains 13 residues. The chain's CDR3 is CASRDTGKSPLHF. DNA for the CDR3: TGTGCCAGCAGAGACACGGGGAAATCACCCCTCCACTTT.

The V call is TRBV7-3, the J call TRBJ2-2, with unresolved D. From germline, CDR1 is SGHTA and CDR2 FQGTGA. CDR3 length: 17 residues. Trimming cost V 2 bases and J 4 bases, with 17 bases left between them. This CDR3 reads CASSLSPPGSGTGELFF. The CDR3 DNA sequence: TGTGCCAGCAGCTTATCACCCCCAGGAAGTGGCACCGGGGAGCTGTTTTTT.

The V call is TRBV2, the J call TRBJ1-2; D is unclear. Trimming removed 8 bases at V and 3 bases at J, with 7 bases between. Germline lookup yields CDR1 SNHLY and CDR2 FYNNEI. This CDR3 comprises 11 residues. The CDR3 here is CASGDHYGYTF. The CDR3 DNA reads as TGTGCCAGCGGAGATCACTATGGCTACACCTTC.

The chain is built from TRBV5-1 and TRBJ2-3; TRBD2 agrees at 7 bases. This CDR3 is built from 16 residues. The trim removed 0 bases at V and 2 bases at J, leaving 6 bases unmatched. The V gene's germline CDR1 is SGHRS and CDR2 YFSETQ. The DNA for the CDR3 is TGCGCCAGCAGCTTGGGAAACGGGGACTACACAGATACGCAGTATTTT. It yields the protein CASSLGNGDYTDTQYF.

The chain's CDR3 is CASRTPGRGGKDTEAFF. In DNA form, the CDR3 reads TGCGCCAGCCGTACACCGGGACGTGGGGGCAAAGACACTGAAGCTTTCTTT. The chain joins TRBV4-1 to TRBJ1-1; D is perhaps TRBD1 (6 bases). Trimming shortened V by 8 bases and J by 3 bases, and 25 bases separated the two germline ends. Germline V gene data show CDR1 as MGHRA and CDR2 as YSYEKL. The CDR3 has 17 residues.

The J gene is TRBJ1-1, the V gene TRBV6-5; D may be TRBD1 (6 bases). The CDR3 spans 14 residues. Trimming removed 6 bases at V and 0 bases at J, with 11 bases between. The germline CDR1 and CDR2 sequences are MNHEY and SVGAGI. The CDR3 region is CASRDRSMNTEAFF. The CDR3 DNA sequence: TGTGCCAGCAGAGACAGGAGCATGAACACTGAAGCTTTCTTT.

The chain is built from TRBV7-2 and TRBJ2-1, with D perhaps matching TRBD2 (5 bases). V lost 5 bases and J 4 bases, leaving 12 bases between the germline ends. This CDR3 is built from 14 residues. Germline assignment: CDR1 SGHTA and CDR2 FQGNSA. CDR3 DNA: TGTGCCAGCAGCCTTCCGGGGATATACAATGAGCAGTTCTTC. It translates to CASSLPGIYNEQFF.

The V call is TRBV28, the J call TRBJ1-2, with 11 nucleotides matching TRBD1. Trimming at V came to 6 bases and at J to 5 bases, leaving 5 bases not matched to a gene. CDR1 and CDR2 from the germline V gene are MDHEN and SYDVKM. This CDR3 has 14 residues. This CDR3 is CASRTGQGVYGYTF. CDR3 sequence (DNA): TGTGCCAGCAGGACGGGACAGGGGGTTTATGGCTACACCTTC.

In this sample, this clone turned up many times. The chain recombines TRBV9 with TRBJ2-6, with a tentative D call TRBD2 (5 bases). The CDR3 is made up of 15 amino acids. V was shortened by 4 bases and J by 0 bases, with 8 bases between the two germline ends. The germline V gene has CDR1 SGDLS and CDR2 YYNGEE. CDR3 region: CASSLAGSGANVLTF. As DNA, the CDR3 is TGTGCCAGCAGCCTGGCGGGCTCTGGGGCCAACGTCCTGACTTTC. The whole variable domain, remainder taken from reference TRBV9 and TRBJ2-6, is DSGVTQTPKHLITATGQRVTLRCSPRSGDLSVYWYQQSLDQGLQFLIQYYNGEERAKGNILERFSAQQFPDLHSELNLSSLELGDSALYFCASSLAGSGANVLTFGAGSRLTVL.

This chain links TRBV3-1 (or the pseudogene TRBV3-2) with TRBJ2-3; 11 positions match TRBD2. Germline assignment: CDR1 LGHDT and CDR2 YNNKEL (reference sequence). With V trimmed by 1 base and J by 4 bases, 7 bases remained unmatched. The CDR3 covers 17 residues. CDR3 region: CASSQVGASGGSDTQYF. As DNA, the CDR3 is TGTGCCAGCAGCCAAGTAGGGGCTAGCGGGGGGTCAGATACGCAGTATTTT.

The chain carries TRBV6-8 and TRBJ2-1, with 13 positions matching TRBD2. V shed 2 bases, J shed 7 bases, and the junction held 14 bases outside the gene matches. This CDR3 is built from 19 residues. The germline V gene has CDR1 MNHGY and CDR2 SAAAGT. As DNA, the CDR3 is TGTGCCAGCAGTTACCCGACTAGCGGGGGGTTAGAAGGGGAAAATGAGCAGTTCTTC. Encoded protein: CASSYPTSGGLEGENEQFF.

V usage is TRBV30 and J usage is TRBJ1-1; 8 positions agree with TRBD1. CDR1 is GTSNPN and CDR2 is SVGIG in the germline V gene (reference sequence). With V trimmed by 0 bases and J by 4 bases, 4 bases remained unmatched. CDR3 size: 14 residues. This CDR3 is CAWSVQDRATEAFF. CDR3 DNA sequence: TGTGCCTGGAGTGTACAGGACAGGGCCACTGAAGCTTTCTTT.

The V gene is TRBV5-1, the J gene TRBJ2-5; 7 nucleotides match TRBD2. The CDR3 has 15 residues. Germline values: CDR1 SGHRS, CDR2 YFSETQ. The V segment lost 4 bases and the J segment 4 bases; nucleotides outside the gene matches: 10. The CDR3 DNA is TGCGCCAGCAGCCCAGGGACCAGGGAGGGAGAGACCCAGTACTTC. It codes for CASSPGTREGETQYF.

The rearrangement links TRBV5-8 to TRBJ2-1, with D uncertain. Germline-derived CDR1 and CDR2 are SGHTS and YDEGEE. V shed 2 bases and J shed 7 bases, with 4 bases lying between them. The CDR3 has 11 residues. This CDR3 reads CASSFRNEQFF. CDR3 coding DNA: TGTGCCAGCAGCTTCCGTAATGAGCAGTTCTTC.

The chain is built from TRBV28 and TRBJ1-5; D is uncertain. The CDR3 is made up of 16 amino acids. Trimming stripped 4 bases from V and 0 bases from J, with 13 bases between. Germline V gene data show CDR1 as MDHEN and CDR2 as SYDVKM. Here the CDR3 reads CASSSRDSYSNQPQHF. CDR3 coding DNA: TGTGCCAGCAGTTCCCGGGATAGCTATAGCAATCAGCCCCAGCATTTT.

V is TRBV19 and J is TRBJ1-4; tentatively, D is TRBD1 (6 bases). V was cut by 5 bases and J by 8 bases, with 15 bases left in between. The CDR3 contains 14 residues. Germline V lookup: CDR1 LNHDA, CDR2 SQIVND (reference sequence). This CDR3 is CASSVGQLSEKLFF. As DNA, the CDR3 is TGTGCCAGTAGTGTAGGACAGCTTTCCGAAAAACTGTTTTTT.

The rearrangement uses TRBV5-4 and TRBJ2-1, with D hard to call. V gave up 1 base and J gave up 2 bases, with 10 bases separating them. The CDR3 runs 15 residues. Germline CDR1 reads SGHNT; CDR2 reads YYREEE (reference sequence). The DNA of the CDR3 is TGTGCCAGCAGCTTGCTGCGATCTACCTACAATGAGCAGTTCTTC. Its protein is CASSLLRSTYNEQFF.

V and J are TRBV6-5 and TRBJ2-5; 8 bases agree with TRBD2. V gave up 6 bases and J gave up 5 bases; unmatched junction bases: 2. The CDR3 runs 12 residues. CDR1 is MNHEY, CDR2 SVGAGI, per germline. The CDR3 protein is CASSPGGETQYF. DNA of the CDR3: TGTGCCAGCAGCCCGGGGGGGGAGACCCAGTACTTC.

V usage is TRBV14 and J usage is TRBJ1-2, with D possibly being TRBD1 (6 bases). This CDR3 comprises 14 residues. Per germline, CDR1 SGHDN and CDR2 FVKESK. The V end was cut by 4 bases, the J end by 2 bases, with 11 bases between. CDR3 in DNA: TGTGCCAGCAGCCCACCCGGACAGAACTATGGCTACACCTTC. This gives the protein CASSPPGQNYGYTF.

CDR3 coding DNA: TGTGCCAGTAGTGTCACAGGGAGCATCGGTCAGCCCCAGCATTTT. This gives the protein CASSVTGSIGQPQHF. V gene TRBV19 combines with J gene TRBJ1-5, with TRBD1 as a possible D gene (6 bases). This CDR3 has 15 residues. CDR1 and CDR2 (germline): LNHDA, SQIVND (reference sequence). Deletions cut 5 bases from V and 6 bases from J, with 17 bases between. The full variable domain, in which reference TRBV19 and TRBJ1-5 provide the parts outside the CDR3, is DGGITQSPKYLFRKEGQNVTLSCEQNLNHDAMYWYRQDPGQGLRLIYYSQIVNDFQKGDIAEGYSVSREKKESFPLTVTSAQKNPTAFYLCASSVTGSIGQPQHFGDGTRLSIL.

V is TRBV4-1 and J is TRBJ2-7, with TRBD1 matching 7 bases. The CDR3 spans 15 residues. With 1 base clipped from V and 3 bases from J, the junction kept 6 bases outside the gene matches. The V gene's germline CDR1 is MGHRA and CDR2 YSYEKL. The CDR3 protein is CASSQATGRFYEQYF. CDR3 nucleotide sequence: TGCGCCAGCAGCCAAGCGACAGGGCGTTTCTACGAGCAGTACTTC.

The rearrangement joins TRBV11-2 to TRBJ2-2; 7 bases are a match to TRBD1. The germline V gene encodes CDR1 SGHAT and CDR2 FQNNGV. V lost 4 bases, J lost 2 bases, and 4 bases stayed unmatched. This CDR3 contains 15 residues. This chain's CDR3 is CASSYDRVNTGELFF. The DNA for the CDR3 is TGTGCCAGCAGCTACGACAGGGTTAACACCGGGGAGCTGTTTTTT.

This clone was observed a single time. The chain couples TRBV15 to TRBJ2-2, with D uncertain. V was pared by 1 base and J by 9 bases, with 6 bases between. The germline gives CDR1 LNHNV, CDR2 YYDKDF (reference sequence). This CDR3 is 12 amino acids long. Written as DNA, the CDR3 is TGTGCCACCAGCAGAGCAAGCAGGGAGCTGTTTTTT. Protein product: CATSRASRELFF. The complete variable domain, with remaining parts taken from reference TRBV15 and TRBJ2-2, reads DAMVIQNPRYQVTQFGKPVTLSCSQTLNHNVMYWYQQKSSQAPKLLFHYYDKDFNNEADTPDNFQSRRPNTSFCFLDIRSPGLGDTAMYLCATSRASRELFFGEGSRLTVL.

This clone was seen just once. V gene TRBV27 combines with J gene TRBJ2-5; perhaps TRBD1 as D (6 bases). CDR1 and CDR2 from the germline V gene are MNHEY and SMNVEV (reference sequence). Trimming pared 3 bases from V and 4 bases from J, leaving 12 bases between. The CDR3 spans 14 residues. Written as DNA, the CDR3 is TGTGCCAGCAGTTTTTTCCCAGGGGCAGAGACCCAGTACTTC. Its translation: CASSFFPGAETQYF.

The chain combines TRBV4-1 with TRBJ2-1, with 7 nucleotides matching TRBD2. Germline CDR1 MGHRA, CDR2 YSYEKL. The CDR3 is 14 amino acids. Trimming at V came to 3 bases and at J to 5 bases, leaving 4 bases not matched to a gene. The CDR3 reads CASSQGLTNNEQFF. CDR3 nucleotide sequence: TGCGCCAGCAGCCAGGGACTAACCAACAATGAGCAGTTCTTC.